One and the same sample provided the 19 T cell receptor beta chains below, sequenced in a study of T cell repertoires in cytomegalovirus infection. TCRdb redid the calling of the reads with MiXCR, one entry per CDR3 protein. The sample comprises 90,000 to 120,000 distinct CDR3 sequences, less than 25% of which are singletons, and more than 35% rests with the top ten. Sequenced sample: CD8+ T cells from PBMCs. The receptor source for this set is a human donor in good health (CMV status not recorded). Some clones in this sample may be carry-over from other donors' samples.

This clonotype is medium-sized. V usage is TRBV10-3 and J usage is TRBJ2-5; 10 nucleotides agree with TRBD2. This CDR3 has 18 amino acids. CDR1 ENHRY and CDR2 SYGVKD come from the germline V gene. V trimming: 2 bases; J trimming: 1 base; junction bases outside the gene matches: 10. DNA of the CDR3: TGTGCCATCAGTGAGAAAATAGCGGGGGGAATTATCCAAGAGACCCAGTACTTC. Protein product: CAISEKIAGGIIQETQYF.

The V and J genes are TRBV5-1 and TRBJ2-1, with D perhaps TRBD1 (5 bases). V was cut by 4 bases and J by 2 bases, with 13 bases left in between. Germline assignment: CDR1 SGHRS and CDR2 YFSETQ. The CDR3 spans 15 residues. CDR3: CASSPDSSPYNEQFF. The CDR3 DNA is TGCGCCAGCAGCCCAGACAGTAGTCCCTACAATGAGCAGTTCTTC.

This clonotype was seen a few times. The chain couples TRBV4-3 to TRBJ1-2; 7 nucleotides match TRBD1. This CDR3 region has 18 residues. In germline, CDR1 is LGHNA, CDR2 YSLEER. With V trimmed by 0 bases and J by 0 bases, 10 bases remained unmatched. The CDR3 sequence is CASSQERPGGLANYGYTF. The DNA of the CDR3 is TGCGCCAGCAGCCAAGAACGGCCAGGGGGATTAGCTAACTATGGCTACACCTTC.

This clonotype was seen a handful of times. The chain joins TRBV6-1 to TRBJ1-5; D is possibly TRBD1 (5 bases). Per germline, CDR1 MNHNS and CDR2 SASEGT. CDR3 length: 17 amino acids. With 2 bases removed from V and 0 bases from J, the gap between germline ends came to 14 bases. The CDR3: CASSEIERGYSNQPQHF. The CDR3 DNA is TGTGCCAGCAGTGAAATAGAAAGGGGATATAGCAATCAGCCCCAGCATTTT.

The genes are TRBV7-9 and TRBJ1-1; the D gene is possibly TRBD1 (5 bases). The CDR3 spans 13 residues. V lost 3 bases and J lost 8, with 13 bases in between. Germline V CDR1 and CDR2: SEHNR, FQNEAQ (reference sequence). The DNA of the CDR3 is TGTGCCAGCAGCTTCCTCGCGGGACTCGAAGCTTTCTTT. As protein: CASSFLAGLEAFF.

This sequence joins TRBV6-6 and TRBJ1-2; the D gene is possibly TRBD1 (5 bases). Per germline, CDR1 MNHNY and CDR2 SVGAGI (reference sequence). This CDR3 has 14 amino acids. The germline V and J ends were trimmed by 5 bases and 8 bases, with 18 bases remaining between them. CDR3: CASSPQGGFGGYTF. The CDR3 region has the DNA TGTGCCAGCAGTCCGCAGGGCGGCTTTGGGGGCTACACCTTC.

The count of this clonotype is one. This rearrangement joins TRBV28 to TRBJ2-2, with TRBD1 identical over 8 bases. CDR1 and CDR2 from the germline V gene are MDHEN and SYDVKM. Unmatched junction bases numbered 4, after V lost 5 bases and J lost 2 bases. The CDR3 length is 15 residues. For the CDR3, the DNA is TGTGCCAGCAGTACCAGGGGGCTTAACACCGGGGAGCTGTTTTTT. It encodes CASSTRGLNTGELFF.

The V and J genes are TRBV19 and TRBJ1-6, with D possibly matching TRBD1 (6 bases). CDR3 length: 12 residues. Per germline, CDR1 LNHDA and CDR2 SQIVND (reference sequence). With 6 bases removed from V and 14 bases from J, the gap between germline ends came to 14 bases. This CDR3 reads CASRGGGSSLHF. The CDR3 bases are TGTGCCAGTAGAGGTGGGGGCTCATCCCTCCACTTT. The full variable domain, rest sourced from reference TRBV19 and TRBJ1-6, is DGGITQSPKYLFRKEGQNVTLSCEQNLNHDAMYWYRQDPGQGLRLIYYSQIVNDFQKGDIAEGYSVSREKKESFPLTVTSAQKNPTAFYLCASRGGGSSLHFGNGTRLTVT.

This CDR3 is CASSFQGNSYNEQFF. The CDR3 DNA is TGTGCCAGCAGCTTTCAGGGGAACTCCTACAATGAGCAGTTCTTC. This sequence joins TRBV5-5 and TRBJ2-1; possible D gene TRBD1, 6 bases. Germline CDR1 SGHKS, CDR2 YYEKEE (reference sequence). CDR3 length: 15 amino acids. Trimming took 2 bases from V and 0 from J, leaving 9 bases between them.

This clonotype was detected a few times. The J gene is TRBJ2-1, the V gene TRBV6-5; D unresolved. Trimming removed 2 bases at V and 6 bases at J, with 20 bases between. The germline CDR1 and CDR2 sequences are MNHEY and SVGAGI. The CDR3 is made up of 17 amino acids. The CDR3 region is CASSYVPVGSPGNEQFF. The CDR3 nucleotides read TGTGCCAGCAGTTACGTCCCGGTCGGGTCCCCCGGCAATGAGCAGTTCTTC.

The rearrangement joins TRBV7-9 to TRBJ2-7; D gene uncertain. CDR1 SEHNR and CDR2 FQNEAQ come from the germline V gene (reference sequence). CDR3 length: 12 amino acids. V was pared by 5 bases and J by 3 bases, with 8 bases between. In DNA form, the CDR3 reads TGTGCCAGCAGCCGCGGAGTCTACGAGCAGTACTTC. Translation gives CASSRGVYEQYF.

The sample holds a few counts of this clonotype. V gene TRBV6-2 or TRBV6-3 combines with J gene TRBJ2-7, with 10 positions matching TRBD2. The germline gives CDR1 MNHEY, CDR2 SVGEGT. V shed 5 bases, J shed 2 bases, and the junction held 9 bases outside the gene matches. The CDR3 runs to 16 residues. The CDR3 loop reads CASSPPSGRATYEQYF. Here the CDR3 DNA reads TGTGCCAGCAGTCCCCCAAGCGGGAGGGCCACCTACGAGCAGTACTTC.

This clonotype was observed a few times. This chain connects TRBV12-3 or TRBV12-4 to TRBJ1-1; D may be TRBD1 (5 bases). Between the trimmed V and J ends, which lost 3 bases and 8 bases, there was a span of 10 bases. The CDR3 length is 12 residues. The CDR3 loop reads CASSFRDSEAFF. The CDR3 DNA reads TGTGCCAGCAGTTTTCGAGACAGCGAAGCTTTCTTT.

The V and J genes are TRBV2 and TRBJ2-1; tentative D call: TRBD2 (7 bases). CDR3 size: 15 residues. V was clipped by 1 base and J by 6 bases, with 13 bases between them. CDR1 and CDR2 (germline): SNHLY, FYNNEI. In DNA form, the CDR3 reads TGTGCCAGCAGTGAAGGTCGGGGGGCCGGCAATGAGCAGTTCTTC. Translated, it gives CASSEGRGAGNEQFF.

This clonotype was observed a handful of times. This rearrangement joins TRBV4-1 to TRBJ2-1, with D uncertain. The length of the CDR3 is 15 residues. V gave up 0 bases and J gave up 5 bases, with 11 bases separating them. Looked up from germline, CDR1 is MGHRA and CDR2 is YSYEKL. The CDR3 nucleotides read TGCGCCAGCAGCCAAGATATAGGGAACCACAATGAGCAGTTCTTC. Translation gives CASSQDIGNHNEQFF.

This clonotype showed up just a few times. The chain has TRBV6-5 and TRBJ2-7; no firm D call. Germline V lookup: CDR1 MNHEY, CDR2 SVGAGI. V gave up 4 bases and J gave up 0 bases, with 10 bases separating them. This CDR3 has 14 residues. The CDR3 DNA is TGTGCCAGCAGTTGGGATCCGAGCTCCTACGAGCAGTACTTC. Protein sequence: CASSWDPSSYEQYF.

This clonotype was seen more than once but under ten times. The rearrangement uses TRBV7-8 and TRBJ1-5; no clear D. V was trimmed by 0 bases and J by 4 bases, leaving 16 bases between them. The CDR3 consists of 17 residues. Germline V gene lookup returns CDR1 SGHVS and CDR2 FQNEAQ. CDR3 sequence reads: CASSLAGLNPLNQPQHF. In nucleotides, the CDR3 is TGTGCCAGCAGCTTAGCTGGCCTCAACCCCCTGAATCAGCCCCAGCATTTT.

This clonotype has only a few counts. The V and J genes are TRBV7-3 and TRBJ1-1; 8 bases are a match to TRBD1. Trimming took 5 bases from V and 4 from J; bases not matched to a gene: 9. Germline CDR1 is SGHTA and CDR2 is FQGTGA. The CDR3 runs to 15 residues. Here the CDR3 DNA reads TGTGCCAGCAGCCCTACCCAGGGGGCGATCACTGAAGCTTTCTTT. It yields the protein CASSPTQGAITEAFF.

In its sample, this clonotype was seen many times. V usage is TRBV5-4 and J usage is TRBJ2-5; 13 bases are a match to TRBD2. This CDR3 is built from 14 residues. V lost 4 bases and J lost 13; bases outside the gene matches: 10. In germline, CDR1 is SGHNT, CDR2 YYREEE (reference sequence). CDR3 bases: TGTGCCAGCAGCCCCCGGACTAGCGGGAGCCCCCGGTACTTC. Translation gives CASSPRTSGSPRYF.